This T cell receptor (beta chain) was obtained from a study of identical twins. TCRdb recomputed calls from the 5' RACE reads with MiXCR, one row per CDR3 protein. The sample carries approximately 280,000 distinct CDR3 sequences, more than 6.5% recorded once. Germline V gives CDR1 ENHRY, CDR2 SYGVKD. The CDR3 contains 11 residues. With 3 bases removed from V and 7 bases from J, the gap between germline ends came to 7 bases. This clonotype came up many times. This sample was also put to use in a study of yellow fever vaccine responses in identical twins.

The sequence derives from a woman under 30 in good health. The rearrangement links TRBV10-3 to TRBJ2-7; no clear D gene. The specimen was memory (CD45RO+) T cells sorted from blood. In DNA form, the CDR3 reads TGTGCCATCAGTGATATGGGGGAGCAGTACTTC. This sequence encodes CAISDMGEQYF.